One sample yielded the 29 T cell receptor beta chains listed below, sequenced in a study of CD8 T cells in ankylosing spondylitis. TCRdb independently ran MiXCR on the 5' RACE reads; one entry per CDR3 protein. The data hold 350,000 to 450,000 distinct CDR3 sequences, with around 20% observed a single time. Sequencing input: blood, either unsorted or a sorted T cell fraction (not recorded which). These receptors originate from a male donor with ankylosing spondylitis or in good health (not recorded which).

This clonotype was seen a handful of times. The chain employs TRBV27 and TRBJ2-5, with 10 bases lining up with TRBD1. The V gene end was trimmed by 4 bases and the J gene end by 5 bases; junction bases not matched to a gene: 7. There are 15 residues in the CDR3. Per germline, CDR1 MNHEY and CDR2 SMNVEV (reference sequence). The CDR3 is CASSSWTGGSETQYF. In DNA, the CDR3 is TGTGCCAGCAGTTCATGGACAGGGGGGAGCGAGACCCAGTACTTC.

The chain links TRBV20-1 to TRBJ1-1, with a possible D match to TRBD1 (6 bases). The germline V gene has CDR1 DFQATT and CDR2 SNEGSKA (reference sequence). CDR3 length: 12 residues. Trimming pared 6 bases from V and 6 bases from J, leaving 14 bases between. CDR3 nucleotide sequence: TGCAGTGCCCTCGACAGGATCGCTGAAGCTTTCTTT. Amino acid sequence: CSALDRIAEAFF.

The V gene is TRBV29-1, the J gene TRBJ2-7; D possibly uses TRBD1 or TRBD2 (6 bases each). The CDR3 extends over 16 amino acids. Between the trimmed V and J ends, which lost 4 bases and 1 base, there was a span of 20 bases. Per the germline V gene, CDR1 is SQVTM and CDR2 is ANQGSEA. As DNA, the CDR3 is TGCAGCGTTGTCGGTTTAGGGGGGAACCCTTCCTACGAGCAGTACTTC. Its translation is CSVVGLGGNPSYEQYF.

The rearrangement links TRBV12-3 or TRBV12-4 to TRBJ2-3, with 8 positions matching TRBD2. The CDR3 has 17 amino acids. Unmatched junction bases numbered 16, after V lost 6 bases and J lost 5 bases. The CDR3 protein is CASSPVGGGPGVDTQYF. CDR3 sequence (DNA): TGTGCCAGCAGCCCTGTCGGCGGGGGGCCGGGGGTAGATACGCAGTATTTT.

This clonotype was detected only a few times. V and J are TRBV12-5 and TRBJ2-1; 7 nucleotides line up with TRBD2. Trimming cost V 2 bases and J 8 bases; bases outside gene matches: 3. The CDR3 extends over 13 amino acids. CDR1 and CDR2 from the germline V gene are LGHNT and FRNRAP. CDR3 DNA sequence: TGTGCTAGTGGTTTGCCCGGGGGGTATGAGCAGTTCTTC. Its translation: CASGLPGGYEQFF.

This clonotype was detected a few times. The genes are TRBV5-4 and TRBJ1-6; maybe TRBD1 (6 bases). Germline V gene sequence: CDR1 SGHNT, CDR2 YYREEE (reference sequence). The ends were cut back, 4 bases at V and 5 bases at J, with 13 bases in the middle. CDR3 length: 15 amino acids. The CDR3 sequence is CASSLGTPNNSPLHF. The CDR3 nucleotides read TGTGCCAGCAGCCTCGGGACACCGAATAATTCACCCCTCCACTTT.

This clonotype was counted between two and nine times. V and J are TRBV15 and TRBJ1-2, with D hard to call. V was shortened by 3 bases and J by 1 base, with 12 bases between the two germline ends. CDR3 length equals 15 residues. The germline V gene encodes CDR1 LNHNV and CDR2 YYDKDF (reference sequence). Here the CDR3 reads CATSREVSINYGYTF. The CDR3 DNA reads as TGTGCCACCAGCAGGGAAGTCTCGATTAACTATGGCTACACCTTC. Looking up the rest from reference TRBV15 and TRBJ1-2 gives the full variable domain: DAMVIQNPRYQVTQFGKPVTLSCSQTLNHNVMYWYQQKSSQAPKLLFHYYDKDFNNEADTPDNFQSRRPNTSFCFLDIRSPGLGDTAMYLCATSREVSINYGYTFGSGTRLTVV.

The CDR3 reads CSVETQFYEQYF. DNA of the CDR3: TGCAGCGTTGAAACACAGTTCTACGAGCAGTACTTC. The rearrangement uses TRBV29-1 and TRBJ2-7, with unresolved D. The length of the CDR3 is 12 residues. Deletions cut 2 bases from V and 3 bases from J, with 8 bases between. Per germline, CDR1 SQVTM and CDR2 ANQGSEA.

This clonotype occurred a few times. The chain links TRBV5-6 to TRBJ1-1, with 7 bases lining up with TRBD1. There are 14 residues in the CDR3. V dropped 3 bases and J dropped 8; count of bases not matched to a gene: 10. CDR1 is SGHDT and CDR2 is YYEEEE in the germline V gene. The CDR3 here is CASSSLTGYPEAFF. The DNA of the CDR3 is TGTGCCAGCAGCTCTTTGACAGGGTACCCCGAAGCTTTCTTT.

Only a few counts were recorded for this clonotype. V gene TRBV4-1 combines with J gene TRBJ2-1, with 10 bases lining up with TRBD2. With V trimmed by 4 bases and J by 5 bases, 11 bases remained unmatched. The CDR3 totals 17 residues. CDR1 is MGHRA and CDR2 is YSYEKL in the germline V gene. The CDR3 loop reads CASSLSGGPTFDNEQFF. The CDR3 coding sequence is TGCGCCAGCAGCCTTAGCGGGGGGCCGACCTTCGACAATGAGCAGTTCTTC.

This clonotype was seen a single time. The chain combines TRBV5-6 with TRBJ2-5, with a possible D match to TRBD2 (5 bases). This CDR3 spans 14 amino acids. Trimming shortened V by 0 bases and J by 4 bases, and 10 bases separated the two germline ends. Germline CDR1 SGHDT, CDR2 YYEEEE. The CDR3 DNA reads TGTGCCAGCAGCTTGGCCGCTAGCTTAGAGACCCAGTACTTC. This translates into CASSLAASLETQYF.

The chain employs TRBV29-1 and TRBJ2-1; 8 nucleotides agree with TRBD1. V lost 0 bases and J lost 6; bases outside the gene matches: 10. This CDR3 has 16 residues. Germline V CDR1 and CDR2: SQVTM, ANQGSEA. The CDR3 region has the DNA TGCAGCGTTGAAGATCTTAGTCAGGGGGCGGTCAATGAGCAGTTCTTC. Translating it yields CSVEDLSQGAVNEQFF.

This chain uses TRBV6-4 with TRBJ2-2; 9 bases align to TRBD2. V dropped 0 bases and J dropped 4; count of bases not matched to a gene: 3. The CDR3 has 16 amino acids. Per the germline V gene, CDR1 is MRHNA and CDR2 is SNTAGT. The chain's CDR3 is CASSDSAGGPTGELFF. For the CDR3, the DNA is TGTGCCAGCAGTGACTCTGCGGGGGGGCCCACCGGGGAGCTGTTTTTT.

In its sample, this clonotype was seen many times. This chain connects TRBV10-3 to TRBJ2-1; D not resolved. The V gene's germline CDR1 is ENHRY and CDR2 SYGVKD. The length of the CDR3 is 13 residues. Trimming took 5 bases from V and 3 from J, leaving 8 bases between them. CDR3 DNA sequence: TGTGCCATCAGTAGCGTCGACTACAATGAGCAGTTCTTC. As protein: CAISSVDYNEQFF.

This clonotype turned up a few times. V usage is TRBV12-3 or TRBV12-4 and J usage is TRBJ2-7; D possibly corresponds to TRBD2 (6 bases). The V and J ends lost 4 bases and 5 bases respectively, with 9 bases between them. There are 12 residues in the CDR3. CDR3 sequence reads: CASSSWEDEQYF. The CDR3 bases are TGTGCCAGCAGTTCCTGGGAGGACGAGCAGTACTTC.

The chain is built from TRBV27 and TRBJ2-2; 7 bases map to TRBD2. Losses at the gene ends were 5 bases for V and 5 bases for J; bases not matched to a gene: 5. Germline CDR1 is MNHEY and CDR2 is SMNVEV (reference sequence). The CDR3 runs to 14 residues. CDR3 in amino acids: CASSGGGSTGELFF. The DNA for the CDR3 is TGTGCCAGCAGTGGCGGGGGTTCGACCGGGGAGCTGTTTTTT.

This chain links TRBV11-2 with TRBJ2-1; a possible D gene is TRBD1 (6 bases). Looked up from germline, CDR1 is SGHAT and CDR2 is FQNNGV. V was shortened by 3 bases and J by 5 bases, with 14 bases between the two germline ends. This CDR3 is 15 amino acids long. The CDR3 spells CASSFWGLGNNEQFF. The CDR3 DNA is TGTGCCAGCAGCTTTTGGGGGCTGGGGAACAATGAGCAGTTCTTC.

The chain is built from TRBV6-1 and TRBJ2-7, with D possibly matching TRBD2 (6 bases). V shed 6 bases and J shed 8 bases, with 26 bases lying between them. This CDR3 is 16 amino acids long. Germline loops: CDR1 MNHNS, CDR2 SASEGT. Here the CDR3 reads CASRLGLRGSAGKQYF. CDR3 coding DNA: TGTGCCAGCAGACTAGGACTACGGGGGAGCGCGGGGAAGCAGTACTTC.

This clonotype was counted between two and nine times. The chain combines TRBV7-9 with TRBJ2-5; 12 nucleotides align to TRBD2. Germline V gene lookup returns CDR1 SEHNR and CDR2 FQNEAQ (reference sequence). CDR3 length: 16 residues. The V and J ends lost 6 bases and 1 base, in that order; junction bases with no gene match: 6. CDR3 loop: CASSSRLAGVQETQYF. The CDR3 nucleotides are TGTGCCAGCAGTTCAAGACTAGCGGGGGTCCAAGAGACCCAGTACTTC.

J is TRBJ2-3 and V is TRBV3-1, with D uncertain. The CDR3 spans 14 residues. Germline-derived CDR1 and CDR2 are LGHDT and YNNKEL (reference sequence). Trimming pared 1 base from V and 6 bases from J, leaving 11 bases between. The CDR3 bases are TGTGCCAGCAGCCAAGGTCGAGACCTCGATACGCAGTATTTT. Protein product: CASSQGRDLDTQYF.

This clonotype was found a few times. The chain couples TRBV7-3 to TRBJ1-1; no clear D. This CDR3 contains 14 residues. The ends were cut back, 2 bases at V and 4 bases at J, with 11 bases in the middle. Germline CDR1 reads SGHTA; CDR2 reads FQGTGA. The chain's CDR3 is CASSLGGMGTEAFF. As DNA, the CDR3 is TGTGCCAGCAGCTTAGGAGGGATGGGCACTGAAGCTTTCTTT.

This clonotype was observed a handful of times. V is TRBV29-1 and J is TRBJ2-3, with 8 bases aligning to TRBD1. CDR3 length: 13 amino acids. The V and J ends lost 8 bases and 0 bases, in that order; junction bases with no gene match: 4. CDR1 and CDR2 (germline): SQVTM, ANQGSEA. The CDR3 loop is CSTDRESTDTQYF. The CDR3 nucleotides read TGCAGCACGGACAGGGAGAGCACAGATACGCAGTATTTT.

This clonotype showed up just a few times. V and J are TRBV5-1 and TRBJ2-1; TRBD2 matches 11 bases. The trim removed 2 bases at V and 2 bases at J, leaving 3 bases unmatched. There are 16 residues in the CDR3. The germline CDR1 and CDR2 sequences are SGHRS and YFSETQ. The CDR3 DNA reads TGCGCCAGCAGCTTTACTAGCGGGGGTCCCTACAATGAGCAGTTCTTC. Its protein product is CASSFTSGGPYNEQFF.

The V call is TRBV12-3 or TRBV12-4, the J call TRBJ2-3; D may be TRBD2 (6 bases). The CDR3 extends over 15 amino acids. V was cut by 3 bases and J by 3 bases, with 13 bases left in between. The CDR3 DNA follows: TGTGCCAGCAGTTTGAGTTTCGGGAGTACAGATACGCAGTATTTT. It codes for CASSLSFGSTDTQYF.

This clonotype has more than one count but fewer than ten. The chain recombines TRBV15 with TRBJ1-5, with D possibly TRBD1 on 5 matching bases. The V and J ends lost 6 bases and 0 bases respectively, with 12 bases between them. CDR1 is LNHNV, CDR2 YYDKDF, per germline (reference sequence). The CDR3 spans 15 residues. This chain's CDR3 is CATRSGAHSNQPQHF. The CDR3 DNA sequence: TGTGCCACCAGGTCCGGGGCCCATAGCAATCAGCCCCAGCATTTT.

This clonotype has only a few counts. This chain links TRBV20-1 with TRBJ2-7, with D perhaps matching TRBD1 (5 bases). Trimming took 6 bases from V and 2 from J, leaving 17 bases between them. The CDR3 extends over 14 amino acids. CDR1 DFQATT and CDR2 SNEGSKA come from the germline V gene (reference sequence). CDR3 bases: TGCAGTGCCAAAGTTGTGATGGGGCCCTACGAGCAGTACTTC. Its protein product is CSAKVVMGPYEQYF.

This clonotype occurred a few times. This sequence joins TRBV9 and TRBJ2-5; 8 nucleotides match TRBD2. Germline CDR1 and CDR2: SGDLS and YYNGEE. This CDR3 spans 14 amino acids. The junction had 2 bases not matched to a gene; V was cut back by 1 base and J by 3 bases. The CDR3 bases are TGTGCCAGCAGCGTATTTAGCGGGGAAGAGACCCAGTACTTC. Amino acid sequence: CASSVFSGEETQYF.

The J gene is TRBJ2-7, the V gene TRBV20-1, with TRBD2 identical over 9 bases. CDR1 and CDR2 from the germline V gene are DFQATT and SNEGSKA (reference sequence). With V trimmed by 6 bases and J by 0 bases, 9 bases remained unmatched. This CDR3 is 15 amino acids long. As DNA, the CDR3 is TGCAGTGCCCCCTCCCCTAGCGGGGACTCCTACGAGCAGTACTTC. Its protein product is CSAPSPSGDSYEQYF.

The rearrangement links TRBV20-1 to TRBJ2-1; D is unclear. The CDR3 consists of 18 residues. Germline values: CDR1 DFQATT, CDR2 SNEGSKA (reference sequence). With 1 base removed from V and 0 bases from J, the gap between germline ends came to 19 bases. The CDR3 region has the DNA TGCAGTGCTAGAGTCGGTGGTGCTCCACCTACCTCCTACAATGAGCAGTTCTTC. Translating it yields CSARVGGAPPTSYNEQFF.